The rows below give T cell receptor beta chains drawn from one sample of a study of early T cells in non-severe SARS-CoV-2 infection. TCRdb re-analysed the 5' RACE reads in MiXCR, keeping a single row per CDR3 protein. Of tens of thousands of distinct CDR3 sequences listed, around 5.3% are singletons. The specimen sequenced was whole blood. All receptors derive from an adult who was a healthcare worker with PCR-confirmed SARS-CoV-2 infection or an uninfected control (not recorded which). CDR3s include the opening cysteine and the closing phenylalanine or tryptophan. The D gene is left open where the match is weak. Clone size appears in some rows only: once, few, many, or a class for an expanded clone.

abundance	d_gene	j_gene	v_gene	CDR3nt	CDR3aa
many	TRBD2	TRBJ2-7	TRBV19	TGTGCCAGTAGTGCGACGACTAGCTTCAGTTACGAGCAGTACTTC	CASSATTSFSYEQYF
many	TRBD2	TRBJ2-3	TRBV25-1	TGTGCCAGCAGTGGGGGGCCTAGCGGGAGCACAGATACGCAGTATTTT	CASSGGPSGSTDTQYF
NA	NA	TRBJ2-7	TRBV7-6	TGTGCCGGCAGCTTACAGAGTACCTACGAGCAGTACTTC	CAGSLQSTYEQYF
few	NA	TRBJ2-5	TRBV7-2	TGTGCCAGCAGCCCGAACCAGGGAAAAGAGACCCAGTACTTC	CASSPNQGKETQYF
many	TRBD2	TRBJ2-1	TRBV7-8	TGTGCCAGCAGCTGGCGGGAGTGGAATTACAATGAGCAGTTCTTC	CASSWREWNYNEQFF
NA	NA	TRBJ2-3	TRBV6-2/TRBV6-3	TGTGCCAGCAGAAGGGCAGGGAGGACAGATACGCAGTATTTT	CASRRAGRTDTQYF
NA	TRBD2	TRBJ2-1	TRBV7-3	TGTGCCAGCAGCTCCCCACCAGGACTAGCGGGCCGCTCCTACAATGAGCAGTTCTTC	CASSSPPGLAGRSYNEQFF
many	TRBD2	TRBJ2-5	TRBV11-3	TGTGCCAGCAGCTGGGGACTAGTTTCCGAGACCCAGTACTTC	CASSWGLVSETQYF
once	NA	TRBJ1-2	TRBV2	TGTGCCAGCGTCAGCTTTAACTATGGCTACACCTTC	CASVSFNYGYTF
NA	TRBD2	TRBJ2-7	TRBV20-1	TGCAGTGCCCCTAGCGGGGGGGGGACAACCTACGAGCAGTACTTC	CSAPSGGGTTYEQYF
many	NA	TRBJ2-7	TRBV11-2	TGTGCCAGCAGCTTAGAGGAGGGGCAGTACTTC	CASSLEEGQYF
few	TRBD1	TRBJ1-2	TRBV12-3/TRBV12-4	TGTGCCAGCAGTTTCAGGGGGGCTTCGAACTATGGCTACACCTTC	CASSFRGASNYGYTF
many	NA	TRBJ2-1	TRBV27	TGTGCCAGCAGTTTTGGGTCAGTAGGCCTCTCCTACAATGAGCAGTTCTTC	CASSFGSVGLSYNEQFF
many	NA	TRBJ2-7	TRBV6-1	TGTGCCAGCAGTGGGACATTCTACGAGCAGTACTTC	CASSGTFYEQYF
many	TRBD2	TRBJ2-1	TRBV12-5	TGTGCTAGTGGGGGGACTAGCGGGAGCTCCTACAATGAGCAGTTCTTC	CASGGTSGSSYNEQFF
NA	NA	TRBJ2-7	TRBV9	TGTGCCAGCAGCGTAGACACAGGGTCAAACTACGAGCAGTACTTC	CASSVDTGSNYEQYF
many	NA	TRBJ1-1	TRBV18	TGTGCCAGCTCACCACGAGAGTTGGATGGGACTGAAGCTTTCTTT	CASSPRELDGTEAFF
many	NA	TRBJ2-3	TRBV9	TGTGCCAGCAGCGGAGAGGAAGATACGCAGTATTTT	CASSGEEDTQYF
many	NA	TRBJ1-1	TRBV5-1	TGCGCCAGCAGCTTGGCGACGGGGAACACTGAAGCTTTCTTT	CASSLATGNTEAFF
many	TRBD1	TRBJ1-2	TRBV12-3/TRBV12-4	TGTGCCAGCAGTTTTTCGACAGGGGGTTCAAACACCTTC	CASSFSTGGSNTF
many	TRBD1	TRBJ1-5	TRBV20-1	TGCAGTGCTAGACTCGGGACAGCTGCTTATCAGCCCCAGCATTTT	CSARLGTAAYQPQHF
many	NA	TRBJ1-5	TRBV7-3	TGTGCCAGCAGCTTAGACAGTCATCAGCCCCAGCATTTT	CASSLDSHQPQHF
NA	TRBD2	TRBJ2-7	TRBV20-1	TGCAGTGCTAGCGCCCGGACTAGAAACGCGTACGAGCAGTACTTC	CSASARTRNAYEQYF